Presented here are 16 T cell receptor beta chains from one specimen sequenced in a study of blood T cell repertoires in COVID-19. Clones were sequenced by immunoSEQ multiplex PCR, and TCRdb holds only the in-frame ones, with some missing. The sample includes roughly 500,000 clones, 70% to 90% of them seen just once. The sequencing sample was made of PBMCs or T cells enriched from blood (not recorded which). The receptors here all came from a woman in her 40s who had recovered from COVID-19.

V usage is TRBV11-2 and J usage is TRBJ1-2; D gene uncertain. V was pared by 2 bases and J by 3 bases, with 16 bases between. The germline V gene encodes CDR1 SGHAT and CDR2 FQNNGV. This CDR3 contains 16 residues. CDR3 region: CASSLPWATNYYGYTF. CDR3 nucleotide sequence: TGTGCCAGCAGCTTACCCTGGGCCACGAATTACTATGGCTACACCTTC.

The chain recombines TRBV13 with TRBJ1-3; tentative D call: TRBD1 (5 bases). In germline, CDR1 is PRHDT, CDR2 FYEKMQ (reference sequence). The CDR3 covers 13 residues. Trimming removed 4 bases at V and 4 bases at J, with 8 bases between. CDR3 nucleotide sequence: TGTGCCAGCAGCTCAGGGTTAGGAAACACCATATATTTT. It is translated as CASSSGLGNTIYF.

The gene calls are TRBV9 and TRBJ1-3; D is ambiguous. This CDR3 contains 14 residues. The germline V and J ends were trimmed by 5 bases and 0 bases, with 9 bases remaining between them. Germline values: CDR1 SGDLS, CDR2 YYNGEE. The CDR3: CASSYSGSGNTIYF. In DNA, the CDR3 is TGTGCCAGCAGTTATTCAGGCTCTGGAAACACCATATATTTT.

CDR3 DNA sequence: TGTGCCAGCAGTAGCGGGGGTAGGTTCTACGAGCAGTACTTC. Protein sequence: CASSSGGRFYEQYF. The rearrangement links TRBV6-2 or TRBV6-3 to TRBJ2-7; TRBD2 aligns across 8 bases. The CDR3 totals 14 residues. Germline-derived CDR1 and CDR2 are MNHEY and SVGEGT. With 5 bases clipped from V and 3 bases from J, the junction kept 6 bases outside the gene matches.

Notes on this clone: The same CDR3 arises from other DNA sequences in this sample as well. The chain combines TRBV7-2 with TRBJ2-1; 9 positions agree with TRBD1. Germline V lookup: CDR1 SGHTA, CDR2 FQGNSA. The CDR3 covers 15 residues. V lost 5 bases and J lost 1; bases outside the gene matches: 3. The CDR3 here is CASSPDRGSYNEQFF. DNA of the CDR3: TGTGCCAGCAGCCCGGACAGGGGTTCCTACAATGAGCAGTTCTTC.

The CDR3 is CASSPSSLGPSSTDTQYF. The CDR3 region has the DNA TGCGCCAGCAGCCCAAGCAGCCTAGGTCCGAGCAGCACAGATACGCAGTATTTT. This chain links TRBV5-1 with TRBJ2-3; D uncertain. Per germline, CDR1 SGHRS and CDR2 YFSETQ. The CDR3 has 18 residues. The V end was cut by 4 bases, the J end by 0 bases, with 21 bases between. The full variable domain, in which reference TRBV5-1 and TRBJ2-3 provide the parts outside the CDR3, is KAGVTQTPRYLIKTRGQQVTLSCSPISGHRSVSWYQQTPGQGLQFLFEYFSETQRNKGNFPGRFSGRQFSNSRSEMNVSTLELGDSALYLCASSPSSLGPSSTDTQYFGPGTRLTVL.

This clone has a handful of counts. This chain uses TRBV19 with TRBJ1-4, with a tentative D call TRBD1 (5 bases). Germline CDR1 LNHDA, CDR2 SQIVND (reference sequence). The V gene lost 7 bases and the J gene lost 5 bases, with 14 bases spanning the gap. The CDR3 is 14 residues long. The DNA for the CDR3 is TGTGCCAGTACCGGGGAGGGGTTGAATGAAAAACTGTTTTTT. Translated, it gives CASTGEGLNEKLFF.

This clone showed up just once. The chain is built from TRBV28 and TRBJ2-1; D is unresolved. The germline V and J ends were trimmed by 5 bases and 3 bases, with 5 bases remaining between them. CDR1 is MDHEN, CDR2 SYDVKM, per germline. The CDR3 is made up of 12 amino acids. The CDR3 DNA is TGTGCCAGCAGTCCAGACTACAATGAGCAGTTCTTC. It translates to CASSPDYNEQFF.

This rearrangement joins TRBV19 to TRBJ2-7; possible D gene TRBD1, 5 bases. This CDR3 contains 14 residues. Germline assignment: CDR1 LNHDA and CDR2 SQIVND (reference sequence). V shed 2 bases and J shed 0 bases, with 8 bases lying between them. The chain's CDR3 is CASSIQGNSYEQYF. The CDR3 DNA reads TGTGCCAGTAGTATACAGGGAAACTCCTACGAGCAGTACTTC.

The chain joins TRBV19 to TRBJ1-3, with a possible D match to TRBD1 (5 bases). Germline-derived CDR1 and CDR2 are LNHDA and SQIVND (reference sequence). CDR3 length equals 15 residues. V lost 4 bases to trimming and J lost 3 bases, with 13 bases between them. The CDR3 sequence is CASSSDSHFGNTIYF. The CDR3 DNA sequence: TGTGCCAGTAGTAGTGACAGTCATTTTGGAAACACCATATATTTT.

The chain joins TRBV7-8 to TRBJ2-7; 8 bases fit TRBD1. Germline CDR1 SGHVS, CDR2 FQNEAQ. This CDR3 has 13 residues. J lost 4 bases, V lost 11 bases, and 10 bases had no gene match. The CDR3 sequence: CAGGQGLGYEQYF. The CDR3, as DNA: TGTGCCGGAGGACAGGGTTTGGGGTACGAGCAGTACTTC.

This CDR3 is CASDSGGSPFF. The CDR3 nucleotides are TGTGCCTCCGATAGCGGCGGATCGCCGTTCTTC. The rearrangement joins TRBV19 to TRBJ2-1; perhaps TRBD2 as D (6 bases). The V end lost 11 bases, the J end lost 15 bases, and 20 bases lay between the germline ends. Per the germline V gene, CDR1 is LNHDA and CDR2 is SQIVND (reference sequence). The CDR3 is 11 residues long. Combining the CDR3 with reference TRBV19 and TRBJ2-1 gives the whole variable domain DGGITQSPKYLFRKEGQNVTLSCEQNLNHDAMYWYRQDPGQGLRLIYYSQIVNDFQKGDIAEGYSVSREKKESFPLTVTSAQKNPTAFYLCASDSGGSPFFGPGTRLTVL.

The CDR3 reads CAWSLDRWGTQYF. CDR3 bases: TGTGCCTGGAGTTTAGACAGGTGGGGTACGCAGTATTTT. The V gene is TRBV30, the J gene TRBJ2-3, with D maybe TRBD1 (6 bases). Deletions cut 2 bases from V and 8 bases from J, with 14 bases between. In germline, CDR1 is GTSNPN, CDR2 SVGIG (reference sequence). There are 13 residues in the CDR3. Full variable domain (remainder filled in from reference TRBV30 and TRBJ2-3): SQTIHQWPATLVQPVGSPLSLECTVEGTSNPNLYWYRQAAGRGLQLLFYSVGIGQISSEVPQNLSASRPQDRQFILSSKKLLLSDSGFYLCAWSLDRWGTQYFGPGTRLTVL.

The chain couples TRBV2 to TRBJ2-3; 9 positions match TRBD1. With V trimmed by 7 bases and J by 0 bases, 5 bases remained unmatched. The germline V gene encodes CDR1 SNHLY and CDR2 FYNNEI. The CDR3 has 15 amino acids. CDR3 bases: TGTGCCAGCACTCCCGGGACAGGGAGCACAGATACGCAGTATTTT. Protein sequence: CASTPGTGSTDTQYF.

The chain recombines TRBV25-1 with TRBJ1-2, with D possibly matching TRBD1 (6 bases). Deletions cut 2 bases from V and 6 bases from J, with 10 bases between. Per the germline V gene, CDR1 is MGHDK and CDR2 is SYGVNS. The CDR3 contains 13 residues. The CDR3 protein is CASSEEGVDGYTF. CDR3 bases: TGTGCCAGCAGTGAAGAGGGGGTCGATGGCTACACCTTC.

This chain uses TRBV6-5 with TRBJ1-2, with no clear D. Germline V CDR1 and CDR2: MNHEY, SVGAGI. V was cut by 3 bases and J by 0 bases, with 5 bases left in between. This CDR3 comprises 13 residues. CDR3 loop: CASSYEPNYGYTF. The CDR3 DNA reads as TGTGCCAGCAGTTATGAGCCTAACTATGGCTACACCTTC.